This T cell receptor beta chain is drawn from a study of T cell responses to AZD1222 COVID-19 vaccine. Study overall: Investigators merged groups given second doses at roughly 4 or roughly 12 weeks. The study's findings and limits: No day 14 peak samples; only post-peak repertoires were characterized.

Repertoires were generated with immunoSEQ multiplex PCR, while TCRdb's copy carries only in-frame clones and drops some. The sample has about 97,000 clones; around 84% are singletons. This clone appeared a single time. The antigen remains unidentified. The clonotype comes from an adult in good health. Sequenced here: peripheral blood, sampled on day 0 of AZD1222 vaccination.

The CDR3 DNA follows: TGTGCCAGCAGCCCCCGCGGGAGCGGGACCGGGGAGCTGTTTTTT. Encoded protein: CASSPRGSGTGELFF. The V gene is TRBV14, the J gene TRBJ2-2; 7 bases align to TRBD2. Looked up from germline, CDR1 is SGHDN and CDR2 is FVKESK. This CDR3 has 15 amino acids. The ends lost 4 bases at V and 5 bases at J; junction bases unmatched: 7.